The TCR beta chain described here comes from a study of CD8 T cells in ankylosing spondylitis. Broader study findings: Made up of about eight highly homologous variants, a TCR beta motif appeared characteristic of ankylosing spondylitis blood.

Each CDR3 protein gets one entry after TCRdb re-called the 5' RACE reads with MiXCR. The table lists a few hundred thousand distinct CDR3 sequences, approximately 20% of them singletons. V lost 0 bases, J lost 9 bases, and 11 bases lay in between. The germline gives CDR1 MNHEY, CDR2 SMNVEV (reference sequence). The CDR3 runs to 13 residues. This clonotype was seen ten or more times. What it recognizes is unknown. Material: blood, either unsorted or a sorted T cell fraction (not recorded which). The rearrangement uses TRBV27 and TRBJ1-1; TRBD1 is a possible D gene (5 bases). The receptor was derived from a male donor with ankylosing spondylitis. The CDR3 is CASSLSDSLKAFF. The CDR3 DNA is TGTGCCAGCAGTTTATCCGACAGTTTAAAAGCTTTCTTT.